Presented here are 25 T cell receptor beta chains from one specimen sequenced in a study of blood T cells in healthy people across ages. PCR was performed a second time for roughly 7 to 11 cycles using a sample-barcoded 5' primer and a J-beta primer mix. TCRdb re-derived calls from the 5' RACE reads in MiXCR, one entry per CDR3 protein. The sample lists 1.5 million to 2 million distinct CDR3 sequences, over 25% occurring once. Sequenced sample: blood. The receptors originated from a woman aged 25 to 39 in good health.

This clonotype came up a few times. This sequence joins TRBV5-1 and TRBJ2-7; D tentatively reads TRBD1 or TRBD2 (5 bases each). The CDR3 loop spans 14 amino acids. Per germline, CDR1 SGHRS and CDR2 YFSETQ. The V end was cut by 5 bases, the J end by 2 bases, with 14 bases between. CDR3 nucleotide sequence: TGCGCCAGCAGTATCGGGACGGCAGCCTACGAGCAGTACTTC. This gives the protein CASSIGTAAYEQYF.

The chain carries TRBV20-1 and TRBJ1-4, with 9 bases identical to TRBD1. Germline CDR1 and CDR2: DFQATT and SNEGSKA (reference sequence). Trimming took 5 bases from V and 5 from J; bases not matched to a gene: 6. The CDR3 runs to 14 residues. The CDR3 DNA reads TGCAGTGCTGGACCCGGGACAGGGAATGAAAAACTGTTTTTT. Its translation is CSAGPGTGNEKLFF.

The J gene is TRBJ2-1, the V gene TRBV14; TRBD2 aligns across 7 bases. CDR3 length equals 15 residues. Germline V gene lookup returns CDR1 SGHDN and CDR2 FVKESK. J gave up 2 bases and V 1 base, and 2 bases lay outside the gene matches. The CDR3 region is CASSQASGTYNEQFF. CDR3 nucleotides: TGTGCCAGCAGCCAAGCTAGCGGCACCTACAATGAGCAGTTCTTC. Combining the CDR3 with reference TRBV14 and TRBJ2-1 gives the whole variable domain EAGVTQFPSHSVIEKGQTVTLRCDPISGHDNLYWYRRVMGKEIKFLLHFVKESKQDESGMPNNRFLAERTGGTYSTLKVQPAELEDSGVYFCASSQASGTYNEQFFGPGTRLTVL.

This clonotype was counted between two and nine times. The chain uses TRBV5-1 and TRBJ1-6; 7 positions match TRBD1. CDR3 size: 16 residues. Germline CDR1 SGHRS, CDR2 YFSETQ. V was clipped by 1 base and J by 7 bases; unmatched bases: 8. The CDR3: CASSLTGQAQNSPLHF. The DNA for the CDR3 is TGCGCCAGCAGCTTGACCGGACAGGCACAAAATTCACCCCTCCACTTT.

About this clonotype itself: This may arise from a read error, as a much more abundant clone is one base away. V and J are TRBV20-1 and TRBJ2-1, with D unresolved. Germline assignment: CDR1 DFQATT and CDR2 SNEGSKA (reference sequence). The CDR3 totals 15 residues. V was trimmed by 4 bases and J by 2 bases, leaving 15 bases between them. The CDR3 protein is CSATGPNLPYNEQFF. CDR3 DNA: TGCAGTGCTACCGGGCCCAACCTCCCCTACAATGAGCAGTTCTTC.

As concerns this clonotype: At one end the junction does not follow the germline gene, possibly because of a read error. The chain uses TRBV27 and TRBJ2-1; TRBD2 agrees at 9 bases. This CDR3 comprises 17 residues. Germline CDR1 MNHEY, CDR2 SMNVEV (reference sequence). The CDR3 reads CASSLSIAGATYNERFF. CDR3 bases: TGTGCCAGCAGTTTATCGATAGCGGGGGCCACCTACAATGAGCGGTTCTTC.

CDR3: CASSLTREGPQHF. The CDR3 DNA sequence: TGTGCCAGCAGCCTCACCCGGGAGGGGCCCCAGCATTTT. This chain joins TRBV7-2 and TRBJ1-5, with unresolved D. There are 13 residues in the CDR3. V was pared by 5 bases and J by 9 bases, with 14 bases between. In germline, CDR1 is SGHTA, CDR2 FQGNSA.

This chain joins TRBV20-1 and TRBJ2-1; 10 positions match TRBD2. The germline gives CDR1 DFQATT, CDR2 SNEGSKA (reference sequence). The CDR3 runs to 15 residues. With 3 bases clipped from V and 5 bases from J, the junction kept 7 bases outside the gene matches. CDR3 nucleotide sequence: TGCAGTGCTAGGGTAGGACTAGCGGTCGACAATGAGCAGTTCTTC. It specifies CSARVGLAVDNEQFF.

V is TRBV10-3 and J is TRBJ2-5, with D possibly called TRBD1 or TRBD2 (6 bases each). Germline assignment: CDR1 ENHRY and CDR2 SYGVKD. Trimming stripped 10 bases from V and 7 bases from J, with 16 bases between. This CDR3 contains 12 residues. This CDR3 is CANRDFLGTQYF. The CDR3, as DNA: TGTGCCAACAGGGACTTTTTAGGGACCCAGTACTTC.

As concerns this clonotype: A read error may produce the germline difference seen at one junction end. The V and J genes are TRBV20-1 and TRBJ1-6; TRBD1 agrees at 9 bases. From germline, CDR1 is DFQATT and CDR2 SNEGSKA (reference sequence). The CDR3 is made up of 16 amino acids. In DNA form, the CDR3 reads TGCTGTGCTAGAGGCTCTGGGACAGGGCCCAATTCACCCCTCCACTTT. Translation gives CCARGSGTGPNSPLHF.

The chain employs TRBV29-1 and TRBJ2-2; 9 bases agree with TRBD1. Germline lookup yields CDR1 SQVTM and CDR2 ANQGSEA. V gave up 7 bases and J gave up 0 bases; unmatched junction bases: 3. This CDR3 comprises 14 residues. This CDR3 reads CSAGDRANTGELFF. CDR3 nucleotide sequence: TGCAGCGCTGGGGACAGGGCGAACACCGGGGAGCTGTTTTTT.

This clonotype was counted a single time. CDR3 nucleotides: TGTGCCAGCACCACAGGGGGAGGGAGTTACAATGAGCAGTTCTTC. Protein product: CASTTGGGSYNEQFF. The chain couples TRBV9 to TRBJ2-1; D is perhaps TRBD1 (8 bases). Per germline, CDR1 SGDLS and CDR2 YYNGEE. Trimming pared 6 bases from V and 4 bases from J, leaving 17 bases between. The CDR3 covers 15 residues.

Of note for this clonotype: The junction does not match germline at one end; this may be a read error. The chain recombines TRBV5-1 with TRBJ1-1; a possible D gene is TRBD1 (5 bases). This CDR3 region has 16 residues. The germline V gene has CDR1 SGHRS and CDR2 YFSETQ. CDR3 DNA: TGCGCCAGTAGCTTGGAGGGGCGGGGTTCCGGCACTGAAGCTTTCTTT. Its translation: CASSLEGRGSGTEAFF.

The chain carries TRBV5-1 and TRBJ1-2; the D gene is possibly TRBD1 (5 bases). Looked up from germline, CDR1 is SGHRS and CDR2 is YFSETQ. Trimming pared 0 bases from V and 4 bases from J, leaving 13 bases between. This CDR3 region has 15 residues. The CDR3 is CASSLDLSGPYGYTF. The CDR3, as DNA: TGCGCCAGCAGCTTGGACCTGTCGGGGCCCTATGGCTACACCTTC.

In its sample, this clonotype was seen a few times. V is TRBV28 and J is TRBJ1-5, with D perhaps matching TRBD1 (5 bases). This CDR3 is 14 amino acids long. Deletions cut 2 bases from V and 9 bases from J, with 14 bases between. CDR1 and CDR2 from the germline V gene are MDHEN and SYDVKM. The CDR3 here is CASSLGGVRRPQHF. The CDR3 nucleotides read TGTGCCAGCAGTTTAGGGGGTGTCCGGAGGCCCCAGCATTTT.

This clonotype has more than one count but fewer than ten. V gene TRBV6-5 combines with J gene TRBJ2-1; TRBD2 aligns across 13 bases. Trimming at V came to 6 bases and at J to 10 bases, leaving 6 bases not matched to a gene. The germline V gene encodes CDR1 MNHEY and CDR2 SVGAGI. The CDR3 spans 14 residues. CDR3 in amino acids: CASRPGLAGSEQFF. The CDR3 DNA is TGTGCCAGCAGACCGGGACTAGCGGGATCCGAGCAGTTCTTC.

This clonotype was detected only a few times. The V and J genes are TRBV29-1 and TRBJ2-1, with TRBD1 as a possible D gene (8 bases). From germline, CDR1 is SQVTM and CDR2 ANQGSEA. Trimming cost V 2 bases and J 4 bases, with 18 bases left between them. The CDR3 is 16 amino acids. The CDR3 DNA reads as TGCAGCGTTGAACTGCCGGACAGGGAGGGGTACAATGAGCAGTTCTTC. Its protein is CSVELPDREGYNEQFF.

This chain links TRBV12-3 or TRBV12-4 with TRBJ1-1; possible D gene TRBD1, 6 bases. The CDR3 runs 13 residues. Trimming took off 5 bases at V and 9 bases at J, with 16 bases between the two ends. The CDR3 sequence: CASSIQGPTKAFF. The CDR3 nucleotides read TGTGCCAGCAGTATTCAGGGGCCCACGAAAGCTTTCTTT.

This clonotype was found a few times. This chain links TRBV7-2 with TRBJ1-2; 9 nucleotides agree with TRBD1. The CDR3 has 16 amino acids. After removal of 4 bases from V and 6 bases from J, the junction contained 12 bases not matched to a gene. Per germline, CDR1 SGHTA and CDR2 FQGNSA. The DNA for the CDR3 is TGTGCCAGCAGCTCGACGGTGGGACAGGGTATCAATGGCTACACCTTC. This sequence encodes CASSSTVGQGINGYTF.

The CDR3 loop is CASSSSRDRGFQPQHF. CDR3 DNA: TGTGCCAGCAGCTCGAGTCGGGACAGGGGGTTTCAGCCCCAGCATTTT. The chain links TRBV7-8 to TRBJ1-5; 11 positions match TRBD1. Germline CDR1 reads SGHVS; CDR2 reads FQNEAQ. There are 16 residues in the CDR3. V lost 4 bases, J lost 6 bases, and 8 bases stayed unmatched.

The V call is TRBV2, the J call TRBJ2-7; maybe TRBD2 (6 bases). Germline V gene sequence: CDR1 SNHLY, CDR2 FYNNEI. The CDR3 is 13 amino acids. V was cut by 6 bases and J by 3 bases, with 12 bases left in between. The CDR3 sequence is CASRAAGNYEQYF. DNA for the CDR3: TGTGCCAGCAGGGCTGCGGGGAACTACGAGCAGTACTTC.

CDR3 DNA sequence: TGTGCCAGCACCCCTGGGGACCACTATGGCTACACCTTC. Protein: CASTPGDHYGYTF. The V and J genes are TRBV6-6 and TRBJ1-2; tentatively, D is TRBD1 (5 bases). Trimming stripped 7 bases from V and 3 bases from J, with 12 bases between. This CDR3 has 13 amino acids. Per germline, CDR1 MNHNY and CDR2 SVGAGI (reference sequence).

This clonotype appeared a few times. This chain joins TRBV27 and TRBJ1-5, with D unresolved. V was trimmed by 3 bases and J by 7 bases, leaving 13 bases between them. Germline values: CDR1 MNHEY, CDR2 SMNVEV (reference sequence). The CDR3 is 14 residues long. CDR3 in DNA: TGTGCCAGCAGTTTCAAGGGAGGTAGGCAGCCCCAGCATTTT. It encodes CASSFKGGRQPQHF.

This chain uses TRBV12-3 or TRBV12-4 with TRBJ1-2; D is unresolved. This CDR3 has 13 amino acids. Trimming left V 4 bases short and J 7 bases short, with 13 bases between. DNA of the CDR3: TGTGCCAGCAGTTCCCTAAGTACGGGTGGCTACACCTTC. Translation gives CASSSLSTGGYTF.

In this sample, this clonotype turned up a few times. This chain joins TRBV13 and TRBJ2-1; TRBD1 or TRBD2 may be the D gene (5 bases each). V was shortened by 4 bases and J by 2 bases, with 18 bases between the two germline ends. CDR3 length: 17 amino acids. The V gene's germline CDR1 is PRHDT and CDR2 FYEKMQ (reference sequence). The CDR3 DNA reads TGTGCCAGCAGCTCTGGGGACCGATCCTGGGCCTACAATGAGCAGTTCTTC. It encodes CASSSGDRSWAYNEQFF.